This passage covers 6 T cell receptor beta chains from one sample sequenced in a study of regulatory and conventional T cells in RAG deficiency. Genomic DNA came from blood conventional CD4+ T cells gated CD25-low CD127-high. Libraries were prepared by immunoSEQ multiplex PCR; TCRdb keeps only in-frame clonotypes and omits some of them. This repertoire shows 25,000 to 35,000 clones, approximately 96% found once; its top ten account for 0.35%. These data were also reused for a study on regulatory T cells. That paper states: Amplification used 52 TRBV primers and 13 TRBJ primers.

The material sequenced was CD25- CD4+ T cells sorted from blood. The receptor set was obtained from a human donor in good health.

The chain has TRBV6-1 and TRBJ2-7, with a tentative D call TRBD1 (7 bases). From germline, CDR1 is MNHNS and CDR2 SASEGT. There are 13 residues in the CDR3. Trimming cost V 2 bases and J 3 bases, with 8 bases left between them. The CDR3 loop reads CASSEQGGYEQYF. CDR3 DNA: TGTGCCAGCAGTGAACAGGGGGGCTACGAGCAGTACTTC.

The chain joins TRBV6-6 to TRBJ1-5, with TRBD1 as a possible D gene (6 bases). Trimming took 7 bases from V and 7 from J, leaving 20 bases between them. Per the germline V gene, CDR1 is MNHNY and CDR2 is SVGAGI (reference sequence). This CDR3 comprises 15 residues. CDR3 nucleotides: TGTGCCAGCAACCCGGCGGTTGGGGGGGCCCAGCCCCAGCATTTT. It encodes CASNPAVGGAQPQHF.

The CDR3, as DNA: TGTGCCTGGAGTGGGGGACAGGTTAGCAATCAGCCCCAGCATTTT. Protein sequence: CAWSGGQVSNQPQHF. V usage is TRBV30 and J usage is TRBJ1-5, with TRBD1 matching 8 bases. With V trimmed by 1 base and J by 0 bases, 2 bases remained unmatched. Germline values: CDR1 GTSNPN, CDR2 SVGIG (reference sequence). This CDR3 is 15 amino acids long.

The rearrangement joins TRBV20-1 to TRBJ2-1, with D hard to call. CDR3 length: 10 residues. Germline CDR1 and CDR2: DFQATT and SNEGSKA (reference sequence). V lost 6 bases to trimming and J lost 6 bases, with 6 bases between them. CDR3 sequence: CSAHGNEQFF. The CDR3 DNA reads TGCAGTGCCCACGGCAATGAGCAGTTCTTC.

The rearrangement uses TRBV6-5 and TRBJ2-7, with 9 positions matching TRBD1. Germline CDR1 MNHEY, CDR2 SVGAGI. There are 15 residues in the CDR3. Trimming cost V 6 bases and J 2 bases; bases outside gene matches: 8. CDR3 sequence: CASRRNRDRAYEQYF. CDR3 DNA: TGTGCCAGCAGAAGGAACCGGGACAGGGCCTACGAGCAGTACTTC.

CDR3 loop: CASSRDDRNTEAFF. CDR3 coding DNA: TGCGCCAGCAGCCGCGACGACAGGAACACTGAAGCTTTCTTT. V gene TRBV4-3 combines with J gene TRBJ1-1; possible D gene TRBD1, 5 bases. The V gene lost 4 bases and the J gene lost 1 base, with 10 bases spanning the gap. There are 14 residues in the CDR3. The V gene's germline CDR1 is LGHNA and CDR2 YSLEER.